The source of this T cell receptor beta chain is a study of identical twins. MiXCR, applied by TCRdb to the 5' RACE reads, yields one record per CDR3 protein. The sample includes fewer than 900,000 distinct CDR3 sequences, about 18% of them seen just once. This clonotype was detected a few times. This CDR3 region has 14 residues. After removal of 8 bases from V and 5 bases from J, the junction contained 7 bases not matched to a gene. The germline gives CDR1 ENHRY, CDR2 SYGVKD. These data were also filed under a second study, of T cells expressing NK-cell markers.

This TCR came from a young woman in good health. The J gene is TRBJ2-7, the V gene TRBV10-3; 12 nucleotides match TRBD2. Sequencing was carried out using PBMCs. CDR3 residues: CAIATSGRLNEQYF. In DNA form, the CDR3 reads TGTGCCATCGCCACTAGCGGGAGGCTGAACGAGCAGTACTTC.